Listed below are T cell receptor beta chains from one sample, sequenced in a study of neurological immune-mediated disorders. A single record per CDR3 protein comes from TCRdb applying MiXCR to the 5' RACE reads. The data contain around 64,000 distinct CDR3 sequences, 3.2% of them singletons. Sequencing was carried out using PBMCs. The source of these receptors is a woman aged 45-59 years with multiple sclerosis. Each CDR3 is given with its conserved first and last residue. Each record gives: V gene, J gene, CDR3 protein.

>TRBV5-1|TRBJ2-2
CASSLDSGGEAGELFF
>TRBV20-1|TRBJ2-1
CSAARESNEQFF
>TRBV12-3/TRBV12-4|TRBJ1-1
CASSLQGRNTEAFF
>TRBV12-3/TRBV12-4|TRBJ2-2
CASSLASGSGTGELFF
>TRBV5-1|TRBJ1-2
CASSGTGDYGYTF
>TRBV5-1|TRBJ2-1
CASSSTTSRYNEQFF
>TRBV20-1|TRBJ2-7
CSASERLTSYEQYF
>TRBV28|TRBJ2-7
CASTGTSTRTSGRWDEQYF
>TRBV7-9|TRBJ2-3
CASSRAGADTQYF
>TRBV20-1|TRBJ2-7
CSASSQGVSREQYF